These T cell receptor beta chains were read from a single sample in a study of shared clonotypes between healthy human individuals. Repertoires were generated with immunoSEQ multiplex PCR, while TCRdb's copy carries only in-frame clones and drops some. The table has around 2,000,000 clones, about 95% seen once. Input material: naive CD8+ T cells sorted from blood. These receptors came from a man aged 18 to 29 in good health. The CDR3 runs from the conserved cysteine through the conserved F or W. Fields, in order: J gene, V gene, CDR3 length, D gene, clone size, CDR3 DNA, CDR3 protein. A D gene is named only where the DNA matches it firmly. Clone size appears in some rows only: once, few, many, or a class for an expanded clone.

TRBJ2-7 | TRBV7-9 | 16 | TRBD1 | - | TGTGCCAGCAGCGAGACGACAGGGGCTTTCTTCTACGAGCAGTACTTC | CASSETTGAFFYEQYF
TRBJ2-7 | TRBV6-5 | 15 | - | many | TGTGCCAGCAGTGACTCCGCCTGGACCTCCTACGAGCAGTACTTC | CASSDSAWTSYEQYF
TRBJ1-5 | TRBV4-1 | 16 | - | - | TGCGCCAGCAGCCAAGTTACAGGGTTGGGCAATCAGCCCCAGCATTTT | CASSQVTGLGNQPQHF
TRBJ2-3 | TRBV5-1 | 17 | - | once | TGCGCCAGCAGCTGGGCCCCGGGCCACCCGACGGCAGATACGCAGTATTTT | CASSWAPGHPTADTQYF
TRBJ1-2 | TRBV30 | 12 | - | - | TGTGCCTGGAGTTTAGATTGGGACGGCTACACCTTC | CAWSLDWDGYTF
TRBJ2-7 | TRBV10-1 | 17 | TRBD2 | - | TGCGCCAGCAGTCCCGGGACTAGCGGTCAGAGCTCCTACGAGCAGTACTTC | CASSPGTSGQSSYEQYF
TRBJ2-7 | TRBV29-1 | 14 | TRBD1 | - | TGCAGCACGCAAGACCGGGACAGGGGTTCCGAGCAGTACTTC | CSTQDRDRGSEQYF
TRBJ2-2 | TRBV9 | 14 | - | once | TGTGCCAGCAGCGTTGACGGCTACAGCGGGGAGCTGTTTTTT | CASSVDGYSGELFF
TRBJ2-7 | TRBV4-3 | 12 | TRBD2 | - | TGCGCCCCACCAGCGGGAGTGAAAGAGCAGTACTTC | CAPPAGVKEQYF
TRBJ1-5 | TRBV19 | 14 | - | - | TGTGCCAGTAGTCCTCGGGGGTACAATCAGCCCCAGCATTTT | CASSPRGYNQPQHF
TRBJ1-6 | TRBV6-6 | 14 | - | - | TGTGCCAGCAGCGGGGACGACTATAATTCACCCCTCCACTTT | CASSGDDYNSPLHF
TRBJ2-2 | TRBV11-2 | 12 | - | - | TGTGCCAGCAGAACGGACACCGGGGAGCTGTTTTTT | CASRTDTGELFF
TRBJ2-7 | TRBV7-8 | 14 | TRBD2 | once | TGTGCCAGCAGCTTAATGGCTAGCGGCGACGAGCAGTACTTC | CASSLMASGDEQYF
TRBJ2-7 | TRBV5-1 | 13 | - | few | TGCGCCAGCAGCTTGGGGTCCTCCTACGAGCAGTACTTC | CASSLGSSYEQYF
TRBJ2-4 | TRBV28 | 15 | - | - | TGTGCCAGCAGTCCTCTTCCTCTGGGGGAAAACATTCAGTACTTC | CASSPLPLGENIQYF
TRBJ2-3 | TRBV5-6 | 15 | - | once | TGTGCCAGCAGCTCTATGGGGACATACACAGATACGCAGTATTTT | CASSSMGTYTDTQYF
TRBJ2-7 | TRBV9 | 12 | - | - | TGTGCCAGCAGACCGGACCTCTACGAGCAGTACTTC | CASRPDLYEQYF
TRBJ2-7 | TRBV4-1 | 15 | TRBD2 | once | TGCGCCAGCAGCCCAGAGACTAGCGAAGGCTACGAGCAGTACTTC | CASSPETSEGYEQYF
TRBJ1-6 | TRBV5-1 | 15 | TRBD1 | - | TGCGCCAGCAGCTTCGGGACAGCGGGGACTTCACCCCTCCACTTT | CASSFGTAGTSPLHF
TRBJ1-1 | TRBV6-7 | 11 | - | - | TGTGCCAGCAGCCCTAGCACTGAAGCTTTCTTT | CASSPSTEAFF
TRBJ2-1 | TRBV25-1 | 12 | TRBD2 | - | TGTGCCAGCAGTGTACTAGCGGGAGTGCAGTTCTTC | CASSVLAGVQFF
TRBJ2-5 | TRBV5-4 | 12 | - | - | TGTGCCAGCAGCACTAGCTACGAGACCCAGTACTTC | CASSTSYETQYF